A selection of T cell receptor beta chains follows, all from one sample in a study of cytomegalovirus exposure and HLA in healthy donors. The repertoire was sequenced with immunoSEQ multiplex PCR; TCRdb's copy has only in-frame clones and lacks some. The table shows around 90,000 clones, with around 81% occurring only once. The sample consisted of PBMCs. These TCRs come from a man aged 25 to 45 in good health and CMV-seronegative. The CDR3 runs from the conserved cysteine through the conserved F or W. A D gene is named only where the DNA matches it firmly. Clone size, where shown, is once, few, many, or a class for clones that have expanded.

TRBV11-2	TRBJ1-1	.	.	CASSLGLTEAFF	TGTGCCAGCAGCTTAGGTCTCACTGAAGCTTTCTTT
TRBV5-1	TRBJ2-3	.	.	CASSFGDPTDTQYF	TGCGCCAGCAGCTTCGGGGATCCCACAGATACGCAGTATTTT
TRBV9	TRBJ2-1	.	TRBD1	CASSAEGQGDNEQFF	TGTGCCAGCAGCGCCGAAGGACAGGGCGACAATGAGCAGTTCTTC
TRBV11-3	TRBJ1-2	.	TRBD1	CASSRGTGGFGYTF	TGTGCCAGCAGCCGAGGGACAGGGGGTTTTGGCTACACCTTC
TRBV6-6	TRBJ1-1	.	.	CASSPGAIAFF	TGTGCCAGCAGTCCAGGGGCAATAGCTTTCTTT
TRBV11-2	TRBJ1-1	.	.	CASSFNAGARTDAFF	TGTGCCAGCAGCTTCAATGCGGGGGCGAGGACTGATGCTTTCTTT
TRBV4-2	TRBJ2-2	.	TRBD2	CASSQDRASGGSNTGELFF	TGTGCCAGCAGCCAAGATAGGGCTAGCGGGGGATCGAACACCGGGGAGCTGTTTTTT
TRBV5-1	TRBJ1-4	few	TRBD1	CASSLAGTVNEKLFF	TGCGCCAGCAGCTTGGCCGGGACAGTTAATGAAAAACTGTTTTTT
TRBV7-9	TRBJ2-5	.	TRBD1	CASSLAGQGHPETQYF	TGTGCCAGCAGCTTAGCGGGACAGGGCCATCCAGAGACCCAGTACTTC
TRBV10-3	TRBJ2-7	.	.	CATGGSYEQYF	TGTGCCACCGGCGGTTCCTACGAGCAGTACTTC
TRBV28	TRBJ1-4	.	TRBD1	CASSTGGLNEKLFF	TGTGCCAGCAGTACAGGGGGCCTTAATGAAAAACTGTTTTTT